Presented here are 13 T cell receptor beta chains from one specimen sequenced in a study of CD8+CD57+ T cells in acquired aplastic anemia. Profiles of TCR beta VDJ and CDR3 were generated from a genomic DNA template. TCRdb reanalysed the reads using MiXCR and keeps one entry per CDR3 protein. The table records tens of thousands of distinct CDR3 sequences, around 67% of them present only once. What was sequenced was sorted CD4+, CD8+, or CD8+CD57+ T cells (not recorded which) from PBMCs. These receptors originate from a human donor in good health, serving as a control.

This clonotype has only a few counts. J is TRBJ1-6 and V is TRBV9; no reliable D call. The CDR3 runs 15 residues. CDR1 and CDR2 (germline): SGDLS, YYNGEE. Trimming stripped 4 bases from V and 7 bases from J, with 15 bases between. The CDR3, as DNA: TGTGCCAGCAGCACGGTGGGTGGGAGAAATTCACCCCTCCACTTT. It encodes CASSTVGGRNSPLHF.

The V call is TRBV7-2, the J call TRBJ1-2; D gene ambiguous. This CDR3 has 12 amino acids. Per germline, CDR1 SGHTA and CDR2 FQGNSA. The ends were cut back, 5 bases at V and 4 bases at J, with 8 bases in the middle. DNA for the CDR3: TGTGCCAGCAGCAATCCGGGCTATGGCTACACCTTC. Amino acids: CASSNPGYGYTF.

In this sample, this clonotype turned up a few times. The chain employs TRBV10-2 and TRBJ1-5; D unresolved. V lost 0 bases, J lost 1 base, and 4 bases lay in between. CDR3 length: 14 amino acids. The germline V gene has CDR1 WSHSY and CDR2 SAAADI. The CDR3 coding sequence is TGCGCCAGCAGTGAGTCGGTGAGCAATCAGCCCCAGCATTTT. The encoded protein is CASSESVSNQPQHF.

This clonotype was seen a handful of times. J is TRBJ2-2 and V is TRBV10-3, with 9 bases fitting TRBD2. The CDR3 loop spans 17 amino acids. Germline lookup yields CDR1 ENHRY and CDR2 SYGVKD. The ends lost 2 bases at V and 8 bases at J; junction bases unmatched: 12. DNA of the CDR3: TGTGCCATCAGTGAGCCGAAAGGGCGGGGGGGCCAGGGGGAGCTGTTTTTT. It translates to CAISEPKGRGGQGELFF.

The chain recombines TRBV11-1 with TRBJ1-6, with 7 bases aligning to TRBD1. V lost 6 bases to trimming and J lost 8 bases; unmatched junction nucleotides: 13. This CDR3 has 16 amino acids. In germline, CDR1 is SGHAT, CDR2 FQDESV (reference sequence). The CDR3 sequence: CASSPNPGTAHSPLHF. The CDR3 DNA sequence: TGTGCCAGCAGTCCAAATCCCGGGACAGCACATTCACCCCTCCACTTT.

CDR3 amino acids: CASRTGVNTEAFF. CDR3 nucleotides: TGCGCCAGCAGAACAGGGGTGAACACTGAAGCTTTCTTT. The rearrangement uses TRBV10-1 and TRBJ1-1; 7 bases are a match to TRBD1. V dropped 6 bases and J dropped 0; count of bases not matched to a gene: 1. Germline V lookup: CDR1 WNHNN, CDR2 SYGVQD (reference sequence). The CDR3 covers 13 residues.

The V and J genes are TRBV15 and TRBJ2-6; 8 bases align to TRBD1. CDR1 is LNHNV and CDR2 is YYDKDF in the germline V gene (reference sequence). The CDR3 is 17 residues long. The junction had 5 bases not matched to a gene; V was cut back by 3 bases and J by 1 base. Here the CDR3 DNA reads TGTGCCACCAGCAGTGACAGGGGCGGTTCTGGGGCCAACGTCCTGACTTTC. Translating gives CATSSDRGGSGANVLTF.

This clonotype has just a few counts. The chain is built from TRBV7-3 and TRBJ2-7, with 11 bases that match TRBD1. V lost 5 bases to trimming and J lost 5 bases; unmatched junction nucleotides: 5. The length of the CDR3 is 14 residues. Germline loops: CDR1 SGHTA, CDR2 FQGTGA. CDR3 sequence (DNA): TGTGCCAGCAGCCCCACGGGACAGGGGGACGAGCAGTACTTC. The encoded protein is CASSPTGQGDEQYF.

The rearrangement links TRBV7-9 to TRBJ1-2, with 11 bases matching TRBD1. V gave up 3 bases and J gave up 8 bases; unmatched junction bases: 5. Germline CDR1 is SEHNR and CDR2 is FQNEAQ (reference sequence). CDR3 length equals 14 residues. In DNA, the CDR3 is TGTGCCAGCAGCTTCAGGACAGGGGGCTTGGGCTACACCTTC. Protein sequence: CASSFRTGGLGYTF.

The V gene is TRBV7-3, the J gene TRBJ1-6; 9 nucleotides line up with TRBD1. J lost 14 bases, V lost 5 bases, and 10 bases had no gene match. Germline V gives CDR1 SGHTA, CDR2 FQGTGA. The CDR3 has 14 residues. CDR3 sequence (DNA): TGTGCCAGCAGCCAAAGACAGGGGGGACGTTCCCTCCACTTT. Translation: CASSQRQGGRSLHF.

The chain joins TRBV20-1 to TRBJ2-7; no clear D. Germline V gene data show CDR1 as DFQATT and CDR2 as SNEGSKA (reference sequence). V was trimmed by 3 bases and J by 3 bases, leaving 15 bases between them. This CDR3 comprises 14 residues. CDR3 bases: TGCAGTGCTAGGGTTTCTAGTCCCTTCTACGAGCAGTACTTC. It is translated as CSARVSSPFYEQYF.

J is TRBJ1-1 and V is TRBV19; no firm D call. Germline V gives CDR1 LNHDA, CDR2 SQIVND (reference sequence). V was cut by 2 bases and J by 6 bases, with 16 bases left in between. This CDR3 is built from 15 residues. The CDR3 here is CASSIYRPGSAEAFF. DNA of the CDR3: TGTGCCAGTAGTATATATAGACCCGGGTCTGCTGAAGCTTTCTTT.

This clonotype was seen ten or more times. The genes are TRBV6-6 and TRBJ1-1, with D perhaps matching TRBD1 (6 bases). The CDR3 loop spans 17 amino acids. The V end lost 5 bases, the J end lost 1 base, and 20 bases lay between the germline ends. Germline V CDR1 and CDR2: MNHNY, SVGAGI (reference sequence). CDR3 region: CASSNLLAGEENTEAFF. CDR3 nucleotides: TGTGCCAGCAGTAACCTCCTAGCAGGGGAGGAGAACACTGAAGCTTTCTTT.